This TCR beta chain was sequenced for a study of blood T cell repertoires in COVID-19 (dated by TCRdb to the early 2020s). Concerning the study at large: Samples from collaborators originated in the United States, Italy and Spain and spanned both the acute and convalescent phases of COVID-19. The sample metadata nearly always contained a de-identified subject ID, COVID-19 status, age in years and sex. The repertoires were released in a freely available public database intended as a resource for research on the immune response to SARS-CoV-2. The samples were drawn from the first 160 participants of the ongoing ImmuneRACE study and from over a thousand subjects provided by 6 global collaborators. The prospective study material was composed of cDNA or gDNA derived from T cells, B-cell-depleted T cells, or PBMCs. Where HLA class I and class II types were available, the types were taken from metadata supplied by the sample provider, not from assay-based typing. The dataset comprised deeply sampled blood TCRbeta repertoires from subjects exposed to, actively infected with, or recovered from COVID-19. Results and caveats for the whole study, not just this receptor: Clinical and demographic metadata were provided uncurated, with the amount varying by source and participant.

According to the germline V gene, CDR1 reads SGHTA and CDR2 reads FQGTGA. Unmatched junction bases come to 2, with V trimmed by 4 bases and J by 5 bases. From the cysteine through the phenylalanine, the CDR3 covers 14 amino acids. Only CDR3 DNA is held: 42 bases, read in frame from base 1. TCRbeta CDR3 regions were amplified from genomic DNA using the immunoSEQ Assay, a bias-controlled multiplex PCR. The study's own analysis went as follows. Within the assay, amplification of reference gene primers was used to estimate how many nucleated cells each sample contained. Sequence reads were collapsed and filtered to measure the absolute abundance of every unique TCRbeta CDR3 rearrangement. For each sample, productive Simpson clonality was calculated by taking the square root of Simpson's diversity index across productive rearrangements. Held by TCRdb, this immuneACCESS table contains in-frame sequences only and omits some clones. Under half of the omission traces to an unresolved V gene where checked; the cause of the rest is unknown. V and J calls and clone size are those listed in that table; D and trimming were worked out from the DNA. The sample yields under 300,000 clones; around nine tenths were counted once. Together, the top ten hold 0.94% of the sample.

Regarding this clone: The target of this receptor is not known. No qualities accompany the bases; no much larger clone lies one base away.

Samples from volunteer blood donors who had recovered from COVID-19 were contributed by a second Seattle source. The collaborating institutions used their own protocols to collect whole blood in K2EDTA tubes. For TCRbeta analysis, collaborators shipped samples as frozen whole blood, isolated PBMCs, or DNA extracted from either of those sample types. Sequencing was performed on peripheral blood. Rearrangement joined TRBV7-3 to TRBJ2-7, with 13 bases matching TRBD2. This clonotype originated in a woman between 35 and 50 years old who had recovered from COVID-19. The CDR3 has the sequence CASSSGLAGDEQYF. The DNA reads as follows: TGTGCCAGCAGCTCCGGACTAGCGGGAGACGAGCAGTACTTC.